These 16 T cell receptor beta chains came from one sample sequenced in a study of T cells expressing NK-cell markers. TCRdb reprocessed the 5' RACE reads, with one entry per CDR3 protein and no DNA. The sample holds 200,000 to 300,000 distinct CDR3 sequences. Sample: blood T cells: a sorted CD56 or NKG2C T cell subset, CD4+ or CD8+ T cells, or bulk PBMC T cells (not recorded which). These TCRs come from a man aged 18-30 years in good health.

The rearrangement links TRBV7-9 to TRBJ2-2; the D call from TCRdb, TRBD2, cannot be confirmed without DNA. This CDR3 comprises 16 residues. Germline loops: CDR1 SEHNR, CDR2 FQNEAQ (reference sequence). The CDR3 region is CANLLWREDGTGELFF. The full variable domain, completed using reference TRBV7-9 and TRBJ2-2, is DTGVSQNPRHKITKRGQNVTFRCDPISEHNRLYWYRQTLGQGPEFLTYFQNEAQLEKSRLLSDRFSAERPKGSFSTLEIQRTEQGDSAMYLCANLLWREDGTGELFFGEGSRLTVL.

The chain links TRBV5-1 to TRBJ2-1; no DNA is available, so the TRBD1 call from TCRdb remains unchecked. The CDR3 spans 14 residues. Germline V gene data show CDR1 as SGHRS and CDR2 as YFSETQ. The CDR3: CASRQGQGYNEQFF.

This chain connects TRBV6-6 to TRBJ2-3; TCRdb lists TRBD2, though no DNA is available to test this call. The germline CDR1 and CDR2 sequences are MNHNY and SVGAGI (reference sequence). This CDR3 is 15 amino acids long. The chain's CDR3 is CAADEGPFKPDTQYF.

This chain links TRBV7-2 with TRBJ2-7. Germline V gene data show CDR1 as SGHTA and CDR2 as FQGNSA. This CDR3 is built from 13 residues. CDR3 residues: CASSVAESYEQYF.

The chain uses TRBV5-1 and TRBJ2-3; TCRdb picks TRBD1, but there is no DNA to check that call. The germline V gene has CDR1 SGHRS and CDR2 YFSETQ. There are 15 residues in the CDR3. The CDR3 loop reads CASSSQGGGTDTQYF.

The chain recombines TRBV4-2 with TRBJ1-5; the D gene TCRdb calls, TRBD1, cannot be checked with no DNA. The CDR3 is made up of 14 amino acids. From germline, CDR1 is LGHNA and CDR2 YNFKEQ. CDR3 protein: CASSQSGGDQPQHF.

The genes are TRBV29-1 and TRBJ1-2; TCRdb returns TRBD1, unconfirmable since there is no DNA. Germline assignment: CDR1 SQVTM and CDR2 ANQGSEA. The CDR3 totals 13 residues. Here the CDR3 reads CSVGDGQHYGYTF.

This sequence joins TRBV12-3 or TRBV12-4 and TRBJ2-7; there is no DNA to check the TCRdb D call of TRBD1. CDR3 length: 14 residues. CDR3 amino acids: CASSATGGLNEQYF.

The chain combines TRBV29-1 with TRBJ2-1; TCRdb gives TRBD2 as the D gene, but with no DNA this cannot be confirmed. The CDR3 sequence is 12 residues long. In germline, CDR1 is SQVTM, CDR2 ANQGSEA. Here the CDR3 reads CSVVAARREQFF.

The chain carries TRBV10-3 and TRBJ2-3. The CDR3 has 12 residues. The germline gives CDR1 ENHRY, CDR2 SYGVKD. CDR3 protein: CATGLARDTQYF.

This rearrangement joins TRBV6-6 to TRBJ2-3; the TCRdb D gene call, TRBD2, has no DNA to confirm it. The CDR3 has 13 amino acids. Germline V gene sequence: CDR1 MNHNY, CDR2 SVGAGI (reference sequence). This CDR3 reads CASRTTSTDTQYF.

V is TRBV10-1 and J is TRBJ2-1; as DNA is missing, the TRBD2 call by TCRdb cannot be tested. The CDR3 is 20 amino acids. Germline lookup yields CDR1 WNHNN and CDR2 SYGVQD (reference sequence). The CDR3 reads CASSERWGLAGERAYNEQFF.

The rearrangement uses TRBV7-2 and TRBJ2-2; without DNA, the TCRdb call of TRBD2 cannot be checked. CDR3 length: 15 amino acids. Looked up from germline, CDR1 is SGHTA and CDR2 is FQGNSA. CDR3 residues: CASSPGAVGTGELFF. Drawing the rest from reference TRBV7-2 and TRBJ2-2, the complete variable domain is GAGVSQSPSNKVTEKGKDVELRCDPISGHTALYWYRQSLGQGLEFLIYFQGNSAPDKSGLPSDRFSAERTGGSVSTLTIQRTQQEDSAVYLCASSPGAVGTGELFFGEGSRLTVL.

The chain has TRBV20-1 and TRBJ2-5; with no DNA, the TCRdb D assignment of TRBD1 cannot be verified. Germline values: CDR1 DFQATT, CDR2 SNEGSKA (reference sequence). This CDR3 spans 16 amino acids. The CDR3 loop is CSARNIFPQYQETQYF.

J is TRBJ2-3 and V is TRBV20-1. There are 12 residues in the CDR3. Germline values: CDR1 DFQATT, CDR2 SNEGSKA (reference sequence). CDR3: CSASIVGDTQYF.

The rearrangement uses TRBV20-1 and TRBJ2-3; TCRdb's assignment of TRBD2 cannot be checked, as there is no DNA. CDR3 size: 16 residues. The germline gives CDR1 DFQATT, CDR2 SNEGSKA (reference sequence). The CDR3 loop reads CSARVSGSRGTDTQYF.